The present T cell receptor (beta chain) was sequenced within a study of control samples from healthy donors and cancer patients. The ends lost 6 bases at V and 3 bases at J; junction bases unmatched: 5. The CDR3 covers 15 residues. CDR1 and CDR2 from the germline V gene are ENHRY and SYGVKD. Sequencing was performed with immunoSEQ multiplex PCR; in TCRdb, only in-frame clones are kept and a portion is missing. The repertoire holds 190,000 or so clones, with approximately 92% as singletons. This receptor was taken from a man between 18 and 29 years old in good health. The chain combines TRBV10-3 with TRBJ2-3, with 11 bases fitting TRBD2. The sample taken for sequencing was blood. The CDR3 DNA reads as TGTGCCATCAGATCTAGCGGGGGGACGACAGATACGCAGTATTTT. This codes for CAIRSSGGTTDTQYF.